This TCR beta chain is from a study of cytomegalovirus exposure and HLA in healthy donors. Assay: immunoSEQ multiplex PCR; the TCRdb copy retains only in-frame clones and omits some. The sample has 50,000 to 65,000 clones; about 95% are singletons. Germline loops: CDR1 SGHNT, CDR2 YENEEA. The V end lost 0 bases, the J end lost 5 bases, and 12 bases lay between the germline ends. The CDR3 consists of 15 residues. V and J are TRBV11-3 and TRBJ2-3, with a weak D call TRBD2 (6 bases). The sequence came from a woman between 18 and 29 years old in good health and CMV-seronegative. Sequences were obtained from PBMCs. The DNA for the CDR3 is TGTGCCAGCAGCTTAGATGGGGGTAGCGGAGATACGCAGTATTTT. Amino acid sequence: CASSLDGGSGDTQYF.